This note documents a single T cell receptor beta chain sequence. Its antigen is unidentified. Trimming removed 1 base from V and 1 base from J, with 8 bases in between. The CDR3 contains 14 residues. Germline V lookup: CDR1 SGDLS, CDR2 YYNGEE. This entry is derived from a study of CD8 T cells in Susac syndrome. About the research overall: The Susac syndrome patients that were sequenced included roughly six with active disease and fewer than 10 in remission.

Study results and caveats: The CD4+ T cell repertoires of Susac syndrome were found to show no clonal expansion.

Random hexamers were used to reverse transcribe an amount of roughly 0.45 to 1 ug RNA. TCRdb ran MiXCR on the immunoSEQ multiplex PCR reads and lists one entry per CDR3 protein. The profile shows fewer than 200,000 distinct CDR3 sequences, around 94% of them singletons. Each Susac syndrome patient had definite or probable disease by recently defined criteria. The chain links TRBV9 to TRBJ2-5; no reliable D call. This TCR was recovered from a human donor with Susac syndrome. Sequenced: CD4+ T cells from PBMCs. CDR3 bases: TGTGCCAGCAGCGTATCCCCAGCCCAAGAGACCCAGTACTTC. Its translation is CASSVSPAQETQYF.